This T cell receptor (beta chain) stems from a study of CD8+CD57+ T cells in acquired aplastic anemia. On the study more broadly: Sorted CD4+ and CD8+ cells yielded 3.2 ug of DNA on average.

The study profiled TCR beta VDJ and CDR3 using genomic DNA as template. TCRdb reprocessed the reads with MiXCR, giving one entry per CDR3 protein. Of hundreds of thousands of distinct CDR3 sequences in the sample, around 72% are singletons; the top ten hold less than 4%. This CDR3 has 15 residues. V shed 4 bases, J shed 8 bases, and the junction held 16 bases outside the gene matches. Germline V lookup: CDR1 DFQATT, CDR2 SNEGSKA (reference sequence). Details on this clonotype: Its matching antigen is unknown.

Points from the study as a whole: There were approximately 27 CD8+ CDR3 sequences that occurred in both patients and controls.

This receptor was identified in a human donor in good health, serving as a control. The chain combines TRBV20-1 with TRBJ1-2, with 7 nucleotides matching TRBD1. The material sequenced was sorted CD4+, CD8+, or CD8+CD57+ T cells (not recorded which) from PBMCs. The CDR3 loop is CSAKEDRLERQGYTF. CDR3 nucleotides: TGCAGTGCTAAAGAGGACAGGTTAGAGAGGCAGGGCTACACCTTC.